This T cell receptor beta chain originates from a study of Graves' ophthalmopathy and Graves' hyperthyroidism. Study-wide results and caveats: Most thyroid clonotypes expanded beyond 0.001 frequency were also found in blood.

No donor had other autoimmune disease, uncontrolled infection, pregnancy or lactation. In the case of this clonotype: The antigen is undetermined. A read error may explain this, as a much larger clone is one base away.

TCR beta CDR3 regions were amplified from RNA transcripts. HTBI primers were used in a first-round RT-PCR, which preceded a second-round multiplex PCR. TCRdb recomputed calls from the multiplex PCR reads with MiXCR, one row per CDR3 protein. The sample has hundreds of thousands of distinct CDR3 sequences, roughly 20% seen once. Sequencing input: peripheral blood. This receptor was identified in a woman aged 18-29 years with stable Graves' hyperthyroidism.

CDR3 sequence: CASSLSGGGGLFF. DNA of the CDR3: TGTGCCAGCAGTTTATCCGGGGGCGGGGGGCTGTTTTTT. V usage is TRBV12-3 or TRBV12-4 and J usage is TRBJ2-2, with a possible D match to TRBD2 (7 bases). The CDR3 runs to 13 residues.